Sequencing of this T cell receptor beta chain was carried out in a study of blood T cells in healthy people across ages. A second PCR, run for roughly 7 to 11 cycles, used a sample-barcoded 5' primer plus a J-beta primer mix. Each cDNA molecule, via a template-switch adaptor with 12 random nucleotides, was tagged. Each CDR3 protein is one row after TCRdb ran MiXCR on the 5' RACE reads. The profile shows 540,000 or so distinct CDR3 sequences, approximately 30% of them singletons. The CDR3 consists of 15 residues. Trimming cost V 8 bases and J 0 bases, with 14 bases left between them. Drawn from each donor were 8.5 to 10 milliliters of peripheral blood.

This clonotype was obtained from a woman between 65 and 79 years old in good health. The rearrangement uses TRBV12-3 or TRBV12-4 and TRBJ2-1; D gene ambiguous. The sequencing sample was made of blood. The CDR3 DNA reads TGTGCCAGCCGGGTTGGTACTTTCTCCTACAATGAGCAGTTCTTC. Its protein product is CASRVGTFSYNEQFF.